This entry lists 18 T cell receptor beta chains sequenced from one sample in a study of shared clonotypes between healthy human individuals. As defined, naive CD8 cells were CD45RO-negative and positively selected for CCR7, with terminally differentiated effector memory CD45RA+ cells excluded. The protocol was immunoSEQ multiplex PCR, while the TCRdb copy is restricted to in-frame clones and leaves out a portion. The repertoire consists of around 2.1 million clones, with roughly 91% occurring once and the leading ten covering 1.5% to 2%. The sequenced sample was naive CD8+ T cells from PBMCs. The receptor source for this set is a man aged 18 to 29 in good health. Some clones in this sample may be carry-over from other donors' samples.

The CDR3 DNA reads as TGTGCCAGCAGCTTGGGGCAGGGAGCCCACGAGCAGTACTTC. Amino acids: CASSLGQGAHEQYF. The chain employs TRBV5-4 and TRBJ2-7, with D perhaps TRBD1 or TRBD2 (5 bases each). Germline V gene lookup returns CDR1 SGHNT and CDR2 YYREEE (reference sequence). V was trimmed by 0 bases and J by 5 bases, leaving 12 bases between them. This CDR3 contains 14 residues.

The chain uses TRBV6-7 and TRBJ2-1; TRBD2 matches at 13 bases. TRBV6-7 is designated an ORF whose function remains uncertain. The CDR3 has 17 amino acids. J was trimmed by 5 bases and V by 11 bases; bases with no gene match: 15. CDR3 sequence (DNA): TGTGCCCGAGGCCGGACTAGCGGGAGTCTCGGTCACAATGAGCAGTTCTTC. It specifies CARGRTSGSLGHNEQFF.

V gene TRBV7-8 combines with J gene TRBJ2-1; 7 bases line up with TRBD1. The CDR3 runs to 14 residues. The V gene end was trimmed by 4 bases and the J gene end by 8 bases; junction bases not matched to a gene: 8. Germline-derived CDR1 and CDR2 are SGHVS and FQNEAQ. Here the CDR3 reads CASSSRDSSHEQFF. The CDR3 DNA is TGTGCCAGCAGCTCCCGGGACAGCTCCCATGAGCAGTTCTTC.

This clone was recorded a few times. CDR3 protein: CAWSVAPTEAFF. CDR3 nucleotide sequence: TGTGCCTGGAGTGTGGCCCCCACTGAAGCTTTCTTT. V is TRBV30 and J is TRBJ1-1; D remains ambiguous. V was pared by 0 bases and J by 4 bases, with 6 bases between. The CDR3 covers 12 residues. CDR1 is GTSNPN, CDR2 SVGIG, per germline (reference sequence).

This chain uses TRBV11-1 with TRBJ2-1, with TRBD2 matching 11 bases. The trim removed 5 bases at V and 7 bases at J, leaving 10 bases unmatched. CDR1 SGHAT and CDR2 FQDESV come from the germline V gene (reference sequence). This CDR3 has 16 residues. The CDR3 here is CASSPGGLAVMNEQFF. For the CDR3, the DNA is TGTGCCAGCAGCCCAGGGGGACTAGCGGTTATGAATGAGCAGTTCTTC.

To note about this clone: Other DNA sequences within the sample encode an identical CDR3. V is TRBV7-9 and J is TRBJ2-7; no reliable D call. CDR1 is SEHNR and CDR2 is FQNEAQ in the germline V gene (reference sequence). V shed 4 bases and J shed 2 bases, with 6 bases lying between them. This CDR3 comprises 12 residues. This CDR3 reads CASSSLTYEQYF. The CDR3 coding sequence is TGTGCCAGCAGCTCCTTAACCTACGAGCAGTACTTC.

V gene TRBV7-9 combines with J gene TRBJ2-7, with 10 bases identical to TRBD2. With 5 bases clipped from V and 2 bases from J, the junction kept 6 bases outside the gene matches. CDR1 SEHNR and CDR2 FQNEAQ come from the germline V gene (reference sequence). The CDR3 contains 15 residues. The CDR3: CASSTSSGSTYEQYF. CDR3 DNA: TGTGCCAGCAGCACCTCTAGCGGGAGTACCTACGAGCAGTACTTC. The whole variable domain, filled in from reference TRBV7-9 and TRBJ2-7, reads DTGVSQNPRHKITKRGQNVTFRCDPISEHNRLYWYRQTLGQGPEFLTYFQNEAQLEKSRLLSDRFSAERPKGSFSTLEIQRTEQGDSAMYLCASSTSSGSTYEQYFGPGTRLTVT.

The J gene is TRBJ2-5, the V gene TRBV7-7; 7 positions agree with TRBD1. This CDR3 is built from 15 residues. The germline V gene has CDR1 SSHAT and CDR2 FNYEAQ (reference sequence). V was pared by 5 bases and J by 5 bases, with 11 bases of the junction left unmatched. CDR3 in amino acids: CASSRSLGQWETQYF. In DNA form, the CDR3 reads TGTGCCAGCAGCCGGTCCCTGGGACAGTGGGAGACCCAGTACTTC. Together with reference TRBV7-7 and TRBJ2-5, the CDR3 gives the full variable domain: GAGVSQSPRYKVTKRGQDVTLRCDPISSHATLYWYQQALGQGPEFLTYFNYEAQPDKSGLPSDRFSAERPEGSISTLTIQRTEQRDSAMYRCASSRSLGQWETQYFGPGTRLLVL.

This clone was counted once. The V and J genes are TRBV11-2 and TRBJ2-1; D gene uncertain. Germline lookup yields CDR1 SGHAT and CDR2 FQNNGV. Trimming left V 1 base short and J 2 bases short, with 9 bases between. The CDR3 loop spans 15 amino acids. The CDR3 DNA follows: TGTGCCAGCAGCTTAGTGTACAGCGCCTACAATGAGCAGTTCTTC. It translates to CASSLVYSAYNEQFF.

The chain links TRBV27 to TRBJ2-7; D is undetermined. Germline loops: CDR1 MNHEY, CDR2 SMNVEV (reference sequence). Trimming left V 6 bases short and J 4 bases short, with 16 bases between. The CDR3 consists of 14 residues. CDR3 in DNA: TGTGCCAGCAGCCCCGGGCGGAATCTATACGAGCAGTACTTC. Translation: CASSPGRNLYEQYF.

CDR3 sequence (DNA): TGTGCCAGCAGCACTATGCCCGGGGGAACTAATGAAAAACTGTTTTTT. Amino acid sequence: CASSTMPGGTNEKLFF. This rearrangement joins TRBV7-9 to TRBJ1-4; TRBD1 is a possible D gene (5 bases). The CDR3 runs to 16 residues. Germline CDR1 SEHNR, CDR2 FQNEAQ (reference sequence). The germline V and J ends were trimmed by 5 bases and 1 base, with 14 bases remaining between them.

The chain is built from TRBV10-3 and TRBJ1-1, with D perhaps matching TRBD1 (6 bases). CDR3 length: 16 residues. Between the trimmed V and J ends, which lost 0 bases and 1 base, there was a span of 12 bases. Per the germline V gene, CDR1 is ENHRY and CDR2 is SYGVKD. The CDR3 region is CAISESTEGQNTEAFF. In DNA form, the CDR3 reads TGTGCCATCAGTGAGTCGACTGAGGGACAGAACACTGAAGCTTTCTTT.

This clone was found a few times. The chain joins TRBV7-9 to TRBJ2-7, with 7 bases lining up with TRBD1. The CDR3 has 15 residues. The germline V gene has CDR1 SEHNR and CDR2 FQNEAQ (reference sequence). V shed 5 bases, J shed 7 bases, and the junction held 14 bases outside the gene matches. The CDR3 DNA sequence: TGTGCCAGCAGCCATCCACCGAGGGGGCAGGGTGAGCAGTACTTC. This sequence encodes CASSHPPRGQGEQYF.

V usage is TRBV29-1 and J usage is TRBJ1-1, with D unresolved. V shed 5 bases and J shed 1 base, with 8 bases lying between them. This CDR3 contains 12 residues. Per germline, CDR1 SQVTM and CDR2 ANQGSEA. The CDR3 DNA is TGCAGCGTTTTGGTCCAGAACACTGAAGCTTTCTTT. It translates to CSVLVQNTEAFF. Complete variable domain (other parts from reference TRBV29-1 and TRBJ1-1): SAVISQKPSRDICQRGTSLTIQCQVDSQVTMMFWYRQQPGQSLTLIATANQGSEATYESGFVIDKFPISRPNLTFSTLTVSNMSPEDSSIYLCSVLVQNTEAFFGQGTRLTVV.

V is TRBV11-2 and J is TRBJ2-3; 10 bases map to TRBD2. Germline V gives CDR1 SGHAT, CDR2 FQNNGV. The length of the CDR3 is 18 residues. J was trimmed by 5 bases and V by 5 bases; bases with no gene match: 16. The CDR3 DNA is TGTGCCAGCAGCCCGCGAGAGAGTTTAGCGGGAGGTAGAGATACGCAGTATTTT. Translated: CASSPRESLAGGRDTQYF. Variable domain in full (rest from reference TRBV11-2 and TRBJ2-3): EAGVAQSPRYKIIEKRQSVAFWCNPISGHATLYWYQQILGQGPKLLIQFQNNGVVDDSQLPKDRFSAERLKGVDSTLKIQPAKLEDSAVYLCASSPRESLAGGRDTQYFGPGTRLTVL.

This CDR3 is CAISPPWQGASPYGYTF. The CDR3 DNA reads as TGTGCCATCAGTCCTCCCTGGCAGGGGGCTAGCCCCTATGGCTACACCTTC. The V gene is TRBV10-3, the J gene TRBJ1-2; TRBD1 agrees at 8 bases. CDR1 and CDR2 (germline): ENHRY, SYGVKD. V gave up 5 bases and J gave up 4 bases; unmatched junction bases: 15. The CDR3 extends over 17 amino acids.

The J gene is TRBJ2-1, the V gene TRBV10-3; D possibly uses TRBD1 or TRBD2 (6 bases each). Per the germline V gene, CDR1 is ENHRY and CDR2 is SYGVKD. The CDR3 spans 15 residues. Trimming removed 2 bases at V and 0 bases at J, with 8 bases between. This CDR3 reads CAISERGDSYNEQFF. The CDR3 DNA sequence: TGTGCCATCAGTGAGAGGGGGGACTCCTACAATGAGCAGTTCTTC.

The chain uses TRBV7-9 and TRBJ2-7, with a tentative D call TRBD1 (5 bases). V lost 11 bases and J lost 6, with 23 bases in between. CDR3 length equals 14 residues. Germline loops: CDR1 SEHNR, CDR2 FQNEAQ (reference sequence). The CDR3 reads CAVGVGLQPGEQYF. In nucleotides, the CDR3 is TGTGCCGTAGGGGTGGGGCTACAACCAGGCGAGCAGTACTTC.